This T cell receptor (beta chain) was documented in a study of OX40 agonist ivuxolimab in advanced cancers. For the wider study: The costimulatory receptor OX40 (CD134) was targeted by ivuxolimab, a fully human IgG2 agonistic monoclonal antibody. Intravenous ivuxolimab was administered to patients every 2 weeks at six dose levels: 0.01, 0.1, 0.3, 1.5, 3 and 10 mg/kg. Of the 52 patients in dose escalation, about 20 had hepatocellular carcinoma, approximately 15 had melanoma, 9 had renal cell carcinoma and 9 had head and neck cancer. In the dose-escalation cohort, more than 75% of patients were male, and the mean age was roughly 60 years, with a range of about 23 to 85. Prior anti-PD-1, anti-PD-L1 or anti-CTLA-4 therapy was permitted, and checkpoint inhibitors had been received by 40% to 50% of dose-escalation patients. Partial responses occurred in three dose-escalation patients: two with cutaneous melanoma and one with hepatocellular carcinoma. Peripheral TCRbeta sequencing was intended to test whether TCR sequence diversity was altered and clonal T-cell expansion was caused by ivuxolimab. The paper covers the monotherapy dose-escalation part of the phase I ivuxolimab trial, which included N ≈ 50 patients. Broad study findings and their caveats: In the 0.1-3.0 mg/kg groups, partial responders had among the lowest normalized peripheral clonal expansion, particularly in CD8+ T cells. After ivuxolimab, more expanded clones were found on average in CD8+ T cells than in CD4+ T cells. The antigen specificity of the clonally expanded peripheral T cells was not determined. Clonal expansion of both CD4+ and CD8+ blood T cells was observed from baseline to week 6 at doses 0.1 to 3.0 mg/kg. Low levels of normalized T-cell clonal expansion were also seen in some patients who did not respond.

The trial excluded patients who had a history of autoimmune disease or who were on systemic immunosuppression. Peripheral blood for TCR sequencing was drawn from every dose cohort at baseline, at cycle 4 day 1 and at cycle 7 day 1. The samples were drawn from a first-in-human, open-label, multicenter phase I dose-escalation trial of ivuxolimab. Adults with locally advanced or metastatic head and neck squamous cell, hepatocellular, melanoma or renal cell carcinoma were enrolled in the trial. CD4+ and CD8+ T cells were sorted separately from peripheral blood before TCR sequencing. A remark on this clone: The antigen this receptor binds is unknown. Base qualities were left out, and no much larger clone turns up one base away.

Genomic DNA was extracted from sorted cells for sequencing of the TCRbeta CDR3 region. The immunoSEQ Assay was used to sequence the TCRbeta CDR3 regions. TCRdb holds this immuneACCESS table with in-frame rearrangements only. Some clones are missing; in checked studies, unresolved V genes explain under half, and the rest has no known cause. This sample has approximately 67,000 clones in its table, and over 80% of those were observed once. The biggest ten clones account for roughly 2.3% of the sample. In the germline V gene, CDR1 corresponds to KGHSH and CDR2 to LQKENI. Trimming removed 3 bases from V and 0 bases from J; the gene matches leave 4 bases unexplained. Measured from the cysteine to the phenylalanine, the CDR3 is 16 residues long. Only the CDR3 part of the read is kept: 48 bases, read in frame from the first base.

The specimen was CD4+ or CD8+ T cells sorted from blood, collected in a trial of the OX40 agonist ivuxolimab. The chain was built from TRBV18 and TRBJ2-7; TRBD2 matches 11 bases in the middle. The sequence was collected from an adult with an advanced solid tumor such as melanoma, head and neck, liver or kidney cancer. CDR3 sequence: CASSPRTSGSSYEQYF. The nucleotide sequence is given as TGTGCCAGCTCACCCCGAACTAGCGGGAGCTCCTACGAGCAGTACTTC.